This is a list of T cell receptor beta chains from one sample in a study of blood T cells in healthy people across ages. TCRdb fed the 5' RACE reads into MiXCR, producing one record per CDR3 protein. The table shows over 1,500,000 distinct CDR3 sequences, with about two fifths occurring only once. What was sequenced was blood. The receptors shown here come from a human donor in good health. CDR3s include the opening cysteine and the closing phenylalanine or tryptophan. Each record gives: clone size, J gene, V gene, D gene, CDR3 DNA, CDR3 protein. D genes are given only for firm matches. Not all rows give a size; the values are once, few, many and, for expanded clones, a class.

>-|TRBJ1-2|TRBV7-2|-
TGTGCCAGCAGCTTAGAGGCCAGGACTGTCTATGGCTACACCTTC
CASSLEARTVYGYTF
>many|TRBJ2-1|TRBV29-1|-
TGCAGCGTTGAAGATGAGGCAGGGCTTAACAATGAGCAGTTCTTC
CSVEDEAGLNNEQFF
>few|TRBJ2-1|TRBV12-3/TRBV12-4|-
TGTGCCAGCAGTTCCCGTGGTACTGGGGAGCAGTTCTTC
CASSSRGTGEQFF
>-|TRBJ1-5|TRBV6-2/TRBV6-3|-
TGTGCCAGCCTCCCGGTGAGGGGGGATCAGCCCCAGCATTTT
CASLPVRGDQPQHF
>-|TRBJ2-1|TRBV5-1|TRBD2
TGCGCCAGCAGCATTCTAGCGGGGTTAACTAGTGAGCAGTTCTTC
CASSILAGLTSEQFF
>many|TRBJ2-1|TRBV5-5|-
TGTGCCAGCAGCTTGGTTCCGTTGGGGAATGAGCAGTTCTTC
CASSLVPLGNEQFF
>few|TRBJ2-7|TRBV6-2/TRBV6-3|TRBD2
TGTGCCAGCGCGCGAGCGGGGGGACGATCCTACGAGCAGTACTTC
CASARAGGRSYEQYF
>few|TRBJ2-7|TRBV15|TRBD1
TGTGCCACCACTCGACAGGGGACGTACGAGCAGTACTTC
CATTRQGTYEQYF
>once|TRBJ1-1|TRBV4-2|-
TGTGCCAGCAGCCAAGGCCCCCTCAGTCGCCGGGATGAAGCTTTCTTT
CASSQGPLSRRDEAFF
>few|TRBJ1-4|TRBV20-1|-
TGCAGTGCTAGAGATACCCTAAGGGGGGAAAAACTGTTTTTT
CSARDTLRGEKLFF
>few|TRBJ2-7|TRBV11-2|-
TGTGCCAGCAGCTTGATTGGTTCGGGCTCCTACGAGCAGTACTTC
CASSLIGSGSYEQYF
>-|TRBJ1-2|TRBV12-3/TRBV12-4|TRBD1
TGTGCCAGCAGTTCCACATCAACCGGGACAGGGGAAGGTGGCTACACCTTC
CASSSTSTGTGEGGYTF
>-|TRBJ2-1|TRBV20-1|-
TGCAGTGCTAGATCATCCTTCGGCTCCTACAATGAGCAGTTCTTC
CSARSSFGSYNEQFF
>few|TRBJ1-2|TRBV4-1|-
TGCGCCAGCAGCTCAGAGGGACTACCAGGGGATGGCTACACCTTC
CASSSEGLPGDGYTF
>-|TRBJ2-5|TRBV4-3|TRBD2
TGCGCCAGCAGCCAAATGACGTCGGGAGGGACCCAGTACTTC
CASSQMTSGGTQYF
>-|TRBJ1-4|TRBV24-1|TRBD1
TGTGCCACCAGTGACCCCCGGGACAGCCCGAATGAAAAACTGTTTTTT
CATSDPRDSPNEKLFF
>-|TRBJ1-6|TRBV4-3|-
TGCGCCAGCAGCCTAGATAACGCAGGGGCCAATTCACCCCTCCACTTT
CASSLDNAGANSPLHF
>-|TRBJ2-6|TRBV4-2|TRBD1
TGTGCCAGCAGCCTCCAGGGGGCACTCTCTGGGGCCAACGTCCTGACTTTC
CASSLQGALSGANVLTF
>-|TRBJ2-6|TRBV28|-
TGTGCCAGCAGGGCTGGTTCGGGACGAATTATCTCTGGGGCCAACGTCCTGACTTTC
CASRAGSGRIISGANVLTF
>few|TRBJ2-3|TRBV20-1|TRBD2
TGCAGTGCTAGGGCAAGCGGGGGGCCAGGAGATACGCAGTATTTT
CSARASGGPGDTQYF
>-|TRBJ2-1|TRBV6-5|TRBD1
TGTGCCAGCAGTGTAACAGGGGTTACCTACAACGAGCAGTTCTTC
CASSVTGVTYNEQFF
>-|TRBJ1-2|TRBV5-1|TRBD1
TGCGCCAGCAGCGGAGACAGGGGGCTGAGTGGCTACACCTTC
CASSGDRGLSGYTF
>-|TRBJ1-2|TRBV7-8|-
TGTGCCAGCAGCTCCGTAACCGGCGGGTATGGCTACACCTTC
CASSSVTGGYGYTF
>-|TRBJ2-6|TRBV24-1|-
TGTGCCACCAGTGGAGGCGACTCTGGGGCCAACGTCCTGACTTTC
CATSGGDSGANVLTF
>-|TRBJ2-3|TRBV12-3/TRBV12-4|TRBD1
TGTGCCAGTTGGACAGGGGGCGCAGATACGCAGTATTTT
CASWTGGADTQYF
>-|TRBJ2-1|TRBV9|-
TGTGCCAGCAGCGTTTATTCATGGATCTCGGAGACCCAGTTCTTC
CASSVYSWISETQFF
>-|TRBJ1-2|TRBV20-1|-
TGCAGTGCGGAACTGCGGACGGAGCAAGACTATGGCTACACCTTC
CSAELRTEQDYGYTF
>few|TRBJ2-7|TRBV7-2|TRBD2
TGTGCCAGCAGCTTACGGGGGACTAGCGGGGGTGCCACCTACGAGCAGTACTTC
CASSLRGTSGGATYEQYF
>once|TRBJ2-7|TRBV20-1|TRBD1
TGCAGTGCCAGCAACAGGGGCTACGAGCAGTACTTC
CSASNRGYEQYF
>-|TRBJ1-1|TRBV29-1|-
TGCAGCGTTGTCCGTAGGCTCGAGAACACTGAAGCTTTCTTT
CSVVRRLENTEAFF